This T cell receptor beta chain was found in a study of blood T cells in healthy people across ages. The use of a sample-barcoded 5' primer and a J-beta primer mix characterized a second PCR of about 7 to 12 cycles. Every single cDNA molecule received a tag from a template-switch adaptor with 12 random nucleotides. Each sample provided no less than 3 million CDR3-containing paired-end reads. TCRdb processed the 5' RACE reads anew with MiXCR; each CDR3 protein has one entry. This table holds a few hundred thousand distinct CDR3 sequences, roughly half found once. Per germline, CDR1 SGHRS and CDR2 YFSETQ. V lost 0 bases, J lost 8 bases, and 12 bases lay in between. The CDR3 sequence is 14 residues long. Around 9.5 milliliters of peripheral blood were drawn from each donor.

The sequenced material came from blood. The receptor was derived from a man aged 55 to 69 in good health. This sequence joins TRBV5-1 and TRBJ2-1; D not resolved. Here the CDR3 reads CASSLDSQDDEQFF. CDR3 bases: TGCGCCAGCAGCTTGGACTCGCAAGACGATGAGCAGTTCTTC.